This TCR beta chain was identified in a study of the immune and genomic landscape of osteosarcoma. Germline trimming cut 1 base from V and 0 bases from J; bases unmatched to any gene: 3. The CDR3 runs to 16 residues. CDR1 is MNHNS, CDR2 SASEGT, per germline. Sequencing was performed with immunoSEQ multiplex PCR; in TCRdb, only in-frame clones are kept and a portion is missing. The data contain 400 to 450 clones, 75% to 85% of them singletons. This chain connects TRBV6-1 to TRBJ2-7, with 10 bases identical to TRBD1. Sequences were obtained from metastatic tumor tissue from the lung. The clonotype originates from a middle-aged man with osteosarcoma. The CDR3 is CASSEGTGGGSYEQYF. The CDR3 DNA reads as TGTGCCAGCAGTGAAGGGACAGGGGGAGGCTCCTACGAGCAGTACTTC.